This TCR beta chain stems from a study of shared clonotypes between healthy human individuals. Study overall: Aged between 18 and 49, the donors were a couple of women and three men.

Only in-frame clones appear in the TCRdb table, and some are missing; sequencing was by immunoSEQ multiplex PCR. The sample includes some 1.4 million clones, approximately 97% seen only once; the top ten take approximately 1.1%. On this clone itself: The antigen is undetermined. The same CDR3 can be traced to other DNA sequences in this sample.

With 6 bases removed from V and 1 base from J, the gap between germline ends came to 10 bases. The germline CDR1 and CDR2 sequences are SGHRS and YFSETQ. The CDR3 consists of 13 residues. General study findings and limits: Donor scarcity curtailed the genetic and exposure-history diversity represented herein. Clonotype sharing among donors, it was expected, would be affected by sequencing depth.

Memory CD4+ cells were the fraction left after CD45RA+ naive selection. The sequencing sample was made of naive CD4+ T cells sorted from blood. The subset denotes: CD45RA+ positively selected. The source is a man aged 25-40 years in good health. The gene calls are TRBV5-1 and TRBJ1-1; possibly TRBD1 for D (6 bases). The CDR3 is CASTGQQNTEAFF. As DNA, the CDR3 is TGCGCCAGCACCGGACAGCAGAACACTGAAGCTTTCTTT.